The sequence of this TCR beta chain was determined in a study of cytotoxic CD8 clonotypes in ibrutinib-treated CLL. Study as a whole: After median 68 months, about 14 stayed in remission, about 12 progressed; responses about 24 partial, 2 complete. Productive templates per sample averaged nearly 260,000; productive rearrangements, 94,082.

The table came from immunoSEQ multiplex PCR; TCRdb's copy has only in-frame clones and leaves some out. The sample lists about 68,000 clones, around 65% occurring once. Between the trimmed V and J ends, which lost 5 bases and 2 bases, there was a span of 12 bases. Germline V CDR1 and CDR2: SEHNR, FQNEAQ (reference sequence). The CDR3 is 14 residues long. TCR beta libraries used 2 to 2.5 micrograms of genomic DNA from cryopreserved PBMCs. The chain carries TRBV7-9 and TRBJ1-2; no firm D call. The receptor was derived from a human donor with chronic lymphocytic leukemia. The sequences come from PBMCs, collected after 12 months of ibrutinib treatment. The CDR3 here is CASSRLRENYGYTF. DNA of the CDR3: TGTGCCAGCAGCCGGCTAAGGGAGAACTATGGCTACACCTTC.